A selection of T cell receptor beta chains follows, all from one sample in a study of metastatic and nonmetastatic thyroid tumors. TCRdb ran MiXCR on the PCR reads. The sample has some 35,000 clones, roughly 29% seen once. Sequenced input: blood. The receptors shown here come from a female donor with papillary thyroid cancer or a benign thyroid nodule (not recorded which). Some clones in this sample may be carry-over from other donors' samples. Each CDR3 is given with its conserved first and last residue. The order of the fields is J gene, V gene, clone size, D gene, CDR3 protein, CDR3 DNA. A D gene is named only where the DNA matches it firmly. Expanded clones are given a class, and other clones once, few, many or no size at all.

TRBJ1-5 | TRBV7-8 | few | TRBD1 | CASSLDGTGTGQPQHF | TGTGCCAGCAGCTTAGATGGGACAGGGACGGGGCAGCCCCAGCATTTT
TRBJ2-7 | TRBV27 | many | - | CASSRVAWSSYEQYF | TGTGCCAGCAGTCGCGTGGCTTGGAGCTCCTACGAGCAGTACTTC
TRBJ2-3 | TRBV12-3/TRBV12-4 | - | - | CASTGRIPPTDTQYF | TGTGCCAGCACAGGTAGGATCCCACCCACAGATACGCAGTATTTT
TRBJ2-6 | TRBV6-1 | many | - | CASTYTGGSGANVLTF | TGTGCCAGCACCTATACCGGGGGCTCTGGGGCCAACGTCCTGACTTTC
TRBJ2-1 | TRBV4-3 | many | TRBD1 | CASGTGTGDNEQFF | TGCGCCAGCGGAACCGGGACAGGGGACAATGAGCAGTTCTTC
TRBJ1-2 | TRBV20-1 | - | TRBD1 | CSARGGQEDGYTF | TGCAGTGCTAGAGGGGGACAGGAAGATGGCTACACCTTC
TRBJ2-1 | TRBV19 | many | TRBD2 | CASKPLTSGRARGNEQFF | TGTGCCAGTAAGCCCTTGACTAGCGGGAGGGCCCGGGGGAATGAGCAGTTCTTC
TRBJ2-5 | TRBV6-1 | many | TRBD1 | CASSTGTGEQETQYF | TGTGCCAGCAGTACGGGGACAGGGGAACAAGAGACCCAGTACTTC
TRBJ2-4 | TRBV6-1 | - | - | CASSERMELNIQYF | TGTGCCAGCAGTGAACGAATGGAGTTAAACATTCAGTACTTC
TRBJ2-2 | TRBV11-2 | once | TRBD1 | CASNRQGGTGELFF | TGTGCCAGCAACCGACAGGGCGGCACCGGGGAGCTGTTTTTT
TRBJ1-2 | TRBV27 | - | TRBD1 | CASSLLTGGTYGYTF | TGTGCCAGCAGTTTACTTACAGGGGGCACTTATGGCTACACCTTC
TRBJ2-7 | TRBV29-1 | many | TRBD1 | CSVVHTGDYEQYF | TGCAGCGTTGTACACACAGGGGACTACGAGCAGTACTTC
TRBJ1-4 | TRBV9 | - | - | CASSVRGVDEKLFF | TGTGCCAGCAGCGTACGAGGGGTCGATGAAAAACTGTTTTTT
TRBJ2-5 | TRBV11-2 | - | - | CAISPGGSHIVGTQYF | TGTGCCATCAGCCCAGGAGGGTCGCACATTGTGGGGACCCAGTACTTC
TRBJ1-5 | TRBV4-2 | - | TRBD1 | CASSQDRGHGQPQHF | TGTGCCAGCAGCCAAGACAGGGGGCATGGTCAGCCCCAGCATTTT
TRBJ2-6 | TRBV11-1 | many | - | CASSLGHGGSGANVLTF | TGTGCCAGCAGCCTCGGACATGGAGGCTCTGGGGCCAACGTCCTGACTTTC
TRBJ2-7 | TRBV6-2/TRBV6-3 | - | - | CASSYGTQGYEQYF | TGTGCCAGCAGTTACGGAACCCAAGGCTACGAGCAGTACTTC
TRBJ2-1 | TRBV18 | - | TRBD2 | CASSPGVAGDNEQFF | TGTGCCAGCTCACCGGGGGTAGCGGGGGACAATGAGCAGTTCTTC
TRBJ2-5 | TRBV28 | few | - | CASSTDSGQTQYF | TGTGCCAGCAGTACGGACAGTGGTCAGACCCAGTACTTC
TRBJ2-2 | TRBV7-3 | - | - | CASSFHGTSGELFF | TGTGCCAGCAGCTTCCACGGGACCTCCGGGGAGCTGTTTTTT
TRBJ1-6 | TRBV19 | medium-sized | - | CASRTDSLMLPLHF | TGTGCCAGTAGAACCGACAGTTTAATGCTCCCCCTCCACTTT
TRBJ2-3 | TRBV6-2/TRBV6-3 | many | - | CASSYYGGSDTQYF | TGTGCCAGCAGTTACTATGGGGGATCGGATACGCAGTATTTT